This T cell receptor (beta chain) was captured by sequencing in a study of human T cells and chemical hapten exposure. The germline gives CDR1 MNHEY, CDR2 SVGEGT. The V end lost 2 bases, the J end lost 1 base, and 12 bases lay between the germline ends. The CDR3 loop spans 16 amino acids. Time point specified: patch test 1, 2 weeks after DPC sensitization. As for treatment: therapeutic diphenylcyclopropenone sensitization with weekly scalp DPC. This clonotype has a count of ten or more. TCRdb called the RACE reads again in MiXCR, with one record for every CDR3 protein. The data show around 99,000 distinct CDR3 sequences, under 15% seen once.

The chain recombines TRBV6-2 or TRBV6-3 with TRBJ1-5, with D possibly TRBD1 on 6 matching bases. This sample comprised whole blood, obtained in connection with sensitization to the hapten diphenylcyclopropenone (DPC). This TCR came from a woman aged 35 to 49 with alopecia areata. Some clones in this sample may be carry-over from other donors' samples. The CDR3 DNA follows: TGTGCCAGCAGTTACCTCGGACAGTTAAGCAATCAGCCCCAGCATTTT. This sequence encodes CASSYLGQLSNQPQHF.